These 19 T cell receptor beta chains came from one sample sequenced in a study of breast tumors, draining lymph nodes, adjacent tissues. TCRdb analysed the multiplex PCR reads with MiXCR anew, one entry per CDR3 protein. Of over 150,000 distinct CDR3 sequences listed, approximately 33% are singletons. Axillary draining lymph nodes of breast cancer patients supplied the node samples. Source material: axillary lymph node tissue. The receptors originated from a female donor with breast cancer. Some clones in this sample may be carry-over from other donors' samples.

This chain connects TRBV5-6 to TRBJ2-5; 7 bases line up with TRBD2. The CDR3 has 15 residues. Trimming at V came to 4 bases and at J to 2 bases, leaving 8 bases not matched to a gene. Germline lookup yields CDR1 SGHDT and CDR2 YYEEEE. CDR3 protein: CASSRTSAGQETQYF. CDR3 in DNA: TGTGCCAGCAGCCGTACTAGCGCGGGACAAGAGACCCAGTACTTC.

A word on this clonotype: A clone one base away is much larger, so this may be a read error. As the CDR3 is not closed by the conserved phenylalanine or tryptophan, this likely results from a read error. This chain uses TRBV9 with TRBJ2-5, with a weak D call TRBD1 (6 bases). Germline CDR1 and CDR2: SGDLS and YYNGEE. This CDR3 spans 15 amino acids. Trimming shortened V by 5 bases and J by 1 base, and 15 bases separated the two germline ends. The CDR3 protein is CASSSRQDSQETQYL. CDR3 coding DNA: TGTGCCAGCAGTTCAAGACAGGACTCCCAAGAGACCCAGTACTTA.

At least ten counts were recorded for this clonotype. V usage is TRBV18 and J usage is TRBJ1-5, with 7 nucleotides matching TRBD1. The CDR3 runs 14 residues. Germline V gives CDR1 KGHSH, CDR2 LQKENI. After removal of 6 bases from V and 5 bases from J, the junction contained 7 bases not matched to a gene. The CDR3 loop reads CASSLRQGYQPQHF. In DNA form, the CDR3 reads TGTGCCAGCTCTCTCCGACAGGGTTATCAGCCCCAGCATTTT.

A few counts support this clonotype. The rearrangement joins TRBV11-2 to TRBJ2-7; maybe TRBD2 (5 bases). Germline loops: CDR1 SGHAT, CDR2 FQNNGV. There are 14 residues in the CDR3. V lost 6 bases and J lost 2, with 14 bases in between. Written as DNA, the CDR3 is TGTGCCAGCAGTTCCCTGAGGGCCGCCTACGAGCAGTACTTC. Translation: CASSSLRAAYEQYF.

This clonotype was observed many times. The chain couples TRBV7-2 to TRBJ2-5; 10 bases are a match to TRBD1. Looked up from germline, CDR1 is SGHTA and CDR2 is FQGNSA. This CDR3 is 14 amino acids long. J was trimmed by 4 bases and V by 3 bases; bases with no gene match: 2. The CDR3 is CASSFRDRGETQYF. The DNA for the CDR3 is TGTGCCAGCAGCTTCCGGGACAGGGGAGAGACCCAGTACTTC.

This clonotype came up many times. V gene TRBV3-1 combines with J gene TRBJ2-7; the D call may be TRBD1 or TRBD2 (5 bases each). Per germline, CDR1 LGHDT and CDR2 YNNKEL (reference sequence). This CDR3 has 16 residues. V was pared by 4 bases and J by 2 bases, with 18 bases between. CDR3 protein: CASSPNRGQGPYEQYF. In DNA form, the CDR3 reads TGTGCCAGCAGCCCCAACCGAGGGCAGGGACCCTACGAGCAGTACTTC.

A note on this clonotype: A read error may be the cause here, since a much bigger clone is one base away. The gene calls are TRBV13 and TRBJ2-7; perhaps TRBD1 as D (6 bases). Germline values: CDR1 PRHDT, CDR2 FYEKMQ (reference sequence). The CDR3 sequence is 14 residues long. V was cut by 2 bases and J by 2 bases, with 10 bases left in between. This CDR3 is CASSLHSGAYEQYF. Here the CDR3 DNA reads TGTGCCAGCAGCTTACATTCAGGGGCCTACGAGCAGTACTTC.

A few counts support this clonotype. V is TRBV5-6 and J is TRBJ1-1; D gene ambiguous. V was cut by 1 base and J by 1 base, with 8 bases left in between. CDR1 is SGHDT, CDR2 YYEEEE, per germline. The CDR3 is 14 amino acids. The CDR3 bases are TGTGCCAGCAGCTTGTATGCACAGAACACTGAAGCTTTCTTT. Its translation: CASSLYAQNTEAFF.

A word on this clonotype: This CDR3 fails to terminate in the conserved phenylalanine or tryptophan, so it likely reflects a read error. It is unclear where the CDR3 begins or ends on the DNA, so no DNA is shown, and the CDR3 is as TCRdb lists it. The genes are TRBV29-1 and TRBJ2-1; the D call of TRBD2 is as the table states it, not checked on the DNA. Germline values: CDR1 SQVTM, CDR2 ANQGSEA. The CDR3 length equals 17 residues, ends included. This CDR3 reads CSVEIYETSGRGMSSSS.

This clonotype was counted a few times. The V and J genes are TRBV2 and TRBJ1-1; D ambiguous. CDR1 is SNHLY and CDR2 is FYNNEI in the germline V gene. V was clipped by 8 bases and J by 4 bases, with 14 bases between them. This CDR3 is built from 13 residues. The CDR3 spells CASQPLWGTEAFF. The CDR3 coding sequence is TGTGCCAGCCAACCTTTGTGGGGCACTGAAGCTTTCTTT.

This clonotype was found many times. CDR3 coding DNA: TGCAGTGCTCCTGACAGACTAGCGGGAGGGCCGAATGATGAGCAGTTCTTC. Translation gives CSAPDRLAGGPNDEQFF. V gene TRBV20-1 combines with J gene TRBJ2-1, with TRBD2 matching over 14 bases. The V gene's germline CDR1 is DFQATT and CDR2 SNEGSKA (reference sequence). Losses at the gene ends were 5 bases for V and 8 bases for J; bases not matched to a gene: 14. CDR3 length: 17 amino acids.

As for this clonotype: The CDR3 ends on some other residue instead of the conserved phenylalanine or tryptophan, so this is likely a read error. It is unclear where the CDR3 begins or ends on the DNA, so no DNA is shown, and the CDR3 is as TCRdb lists it. The rearrangement links TRBV2 to TRBJ2-1. The germline V gene encodes CDR1 SNHLY and CDR2 FYNNEI. The CDR3 totals 13 residues, both ends included. The CDR3 loop reads CASSEIGVDEQTL.

Only a few counts were recorded for this clonotype. J is TRBJ1-1 and V is TRBV9; no reliable D call. The germline V gene has CDR1 SGDLS and CDR2 YYNGEE. V lost 3 bases and J 1 base, leaving 7 bases between the germline ends. This CDR3 is built from 13 residues. Here the CDR3 DNA reads TGTGCCAGCAGCGGGCAGGCGAACACTGAAGCTTTCTTT. Translation gives CASSGQANTEAFF.

This clonotype has ten or more counts. The rearrangement joins TRBV2 to TRBJ1-4; D is unresolved. The V gene's germline CDR1 is SNHLY and CDR2 FYNNEI. Trimming took off 2 bases at V and 2 bases at J, with 6 bases between the two ends. The CDR3 spans 14 residues. The CDR3 loop reads CASSETRTNEKLFF. CDR3 coding DNA: TGTGCCAGCAGTGAAACGCGGACTAATGAAAAACTGTTTTTT.

Comments on this clonotype: A much more abundant neighbour one base away suggests this may be a read error. The V gene is TRBV6-1, the J gene TRBJ1-2, with 9 bases that match TRBD1. The CDR3 is 14 amino acids. From germline, CDR1 is MNHNS and CDR2 SASEGT. The trim removed 4 bases at V and 7 bases at J, leaving 7 bases unmatched. CDR3 sequence reads: CASSGGGTGLGYTF. CDR3 bases: TGTGCCAGCAGTGGAGGGGGGACAGGGCTTGGCTACACCTTC.

The table lists this clonotype with many counts. The junction departs from the called germline gene at one end, perhaps through a read error. The chain recombines TRBV7-2 with TRBJ1-2; 9 bases line up with TRBD1. This CDR3 region has 15 residues. The germline V gene encodes CDR1 SGHTA and CDR2 FQGNSA. CDR3 region: CASSSPDRGPYGYPF. The CDR3 coding sequence is TGTGCCAGCAGCTCTCCGGACAGGGGTCCCTATGGCTACCCCTTC.

The V gene is TRBV12-3 or TRBV12-4, the J gene TRBJ2-5; TRBD1 agrees at 10 bases. The CDR3 consists of 17 residues. Trimming cost V 6 bases and J 5 bases; bases outside gene matches: 15. Here the CDR3 reads CASSPGTGAIMGETQYF. For the CDR3, the DNA is TGTGCCAGCAGCCCCGGGACAGGGGCTATAATGGGGGAGACCCAGTACTTC.

This clonotype has a count of ten or more. V usage is TRBV4-2 and J usage is TRBJ1-5, with D unclear. This CDR3 has 15 amino acids. Per the germline V gene, CDR1 is LGHNA and CDR2 is YNFKEQ. V was clipped by 1 base and J by 0 bases, with 7 bases between them. The CDR3 DNA reads TGTGCCAGCAGCCAAGTAGTAAGTAGCAATCAGCCCCAGCATTTT. It encodes CASSQVVSSNQPQHF.

This clonotype was seen many times. The gene calls are TRBV20-1 and TRBJ2-2; D is possibly TRBD1 (5 bases). V was cut by 6 bases and J by 5 bases, with 7 bases left in between. Germline lookup yields CDR1 DFQATT and CDR2 SNEGSKA (reference sequence). The length of the CDR3 is 11 residues. CDR3 protein: CSARVTGELFF. The CDR3 DNA reads TGCAGTGCCAGGGTGACCGGGGAGCTGTTTTTT.